The 5 T cell receptor beta chains in this list originate from one sample, sequenced in a study of PD-L1 blockade in urothelial cancer. The time point: pretreatment peripheral blood. This table comes from immunoSEQ multiplex PCR, and its TCRdb copy is limited to in-frame clones, with some not included. Counted here are roughly 120,000 clones, around 84% occurring once; the ten biggest clones make up 3.2%. This sample comprised PBMCs, obtained around atezolizumab (anti-PD-L1) treatment. Receptors were obtained from a man in his fifties or sixties with urothelial cancer.

The J gene is TRBJ2-2, the V gene TRBV30, with D possibly TRBD2 on 5 matching bases. Germline V lookup: CDR1 GTSNPN, CDR2 SVGIG (reference sequence). V was clipped by 8 bases and J by 2 bases, with 15 bases between them. This CDR3 has 14 residues. CDR3 sequence (DNA): TGTGCCCGAAAACGGGAAATAAACACCGGGGAGCTGTTTTTT. This encodes CARKREINTGELFF.

This chain links TRBV28 with TRBJ2-7, with D perhaps matching TRBD2 (5 bases). Trimming left V 2 bases short and J 0 bases short, with 11 bases between. The CDR3 sequence is 15 residues long. CDR1 and CDR2 from the germline V gene are MDHEN and SYDVKM. The CDR3 DNA reads TGTGCCAGCAGTTTAGGTAGCGCGAGCTCCTACGAGCAGTACTTC. Protein sequence: CASSLGSASSYEQYF.

The V and J genes are TRBV10-3 and TRBJ1-2; D is possibly TRBD1 (6 bases). V lost 4 bases and J lost 6, with 12 bases in between. Germline lookup yields CDR1 ENHRY and CDR2 SYGVKD. The CDR3 is 13 amino acids. CDR3 amino acids: CAISAGVYDGYTF. As DNA, the CDR3 is TGTGCCATCAGTGCAGGGGTGTACGATGGCTACACCTTC.

This clone was recorded only once. V and J are TRBV7-9 and TRBJ2-1; 11 nucleotides agree with TRBD2. The CDR3 has 16 amino acids. The V gene end was trimmed by 5 bases and the J gene end by 4 bases; junction bases not matched to a gene: 7. Germline CDR1 and CDR2: SEHNR and FQNEAQ (reference sequence). CDR3: CASSHKGLAAYNEQFF. The CDR3 coding sequence is TGTGCCAGCAGCCACAAGGGACTAGCGGCTTACAATGAGCAGTTCTTC.

The chain recombines TRBV2 with TRBJ2-5; tentatively, D is TRBD2 (5 bases). The CDR3 length is 14 residues. Between the trimmed V and J ends, which lost 7 bases and 0 bases, there was a span of 12 bases. Germline values: CDR1 SNHLY, CDR2 FYNNEI. CDR3 DNA: TGTGCCAGCACTAGCACGAGGTACCAAGAGACCCAGTACTTC. Residues: CASTSTRYQETQYF.